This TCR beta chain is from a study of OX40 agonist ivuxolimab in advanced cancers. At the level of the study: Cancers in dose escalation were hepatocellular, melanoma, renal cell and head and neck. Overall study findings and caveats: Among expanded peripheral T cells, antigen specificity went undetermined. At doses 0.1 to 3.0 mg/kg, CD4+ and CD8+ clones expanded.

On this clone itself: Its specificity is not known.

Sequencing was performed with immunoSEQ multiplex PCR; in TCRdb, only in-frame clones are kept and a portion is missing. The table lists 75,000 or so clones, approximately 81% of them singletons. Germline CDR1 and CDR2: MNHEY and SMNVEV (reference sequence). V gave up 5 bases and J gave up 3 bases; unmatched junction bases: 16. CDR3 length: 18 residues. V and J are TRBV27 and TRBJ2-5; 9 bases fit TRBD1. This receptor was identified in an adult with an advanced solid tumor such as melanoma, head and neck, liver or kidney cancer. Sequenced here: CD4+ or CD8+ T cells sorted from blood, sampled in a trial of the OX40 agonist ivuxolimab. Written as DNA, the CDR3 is TGTGCCAGCAGTCTTAAGGCCCCGAGGACAGGGGCGAAAGAGACCCAGTACTTC. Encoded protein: CASSLKAPRTGAKETQYF.